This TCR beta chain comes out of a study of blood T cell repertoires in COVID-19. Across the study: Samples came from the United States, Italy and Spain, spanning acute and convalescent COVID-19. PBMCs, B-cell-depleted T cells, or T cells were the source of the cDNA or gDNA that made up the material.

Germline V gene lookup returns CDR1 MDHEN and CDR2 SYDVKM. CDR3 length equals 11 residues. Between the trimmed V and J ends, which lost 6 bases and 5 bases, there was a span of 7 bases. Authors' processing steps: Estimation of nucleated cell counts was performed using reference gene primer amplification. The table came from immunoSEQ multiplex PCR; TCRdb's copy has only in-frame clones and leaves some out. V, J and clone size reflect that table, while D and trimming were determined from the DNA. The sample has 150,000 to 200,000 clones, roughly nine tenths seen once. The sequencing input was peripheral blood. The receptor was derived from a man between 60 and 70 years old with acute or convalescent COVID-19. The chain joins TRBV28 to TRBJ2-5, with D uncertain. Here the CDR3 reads CASRLRETQYF. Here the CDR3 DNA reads TGTGCCAGCAGGCTTCGGGAGACCCAGTACTTC.